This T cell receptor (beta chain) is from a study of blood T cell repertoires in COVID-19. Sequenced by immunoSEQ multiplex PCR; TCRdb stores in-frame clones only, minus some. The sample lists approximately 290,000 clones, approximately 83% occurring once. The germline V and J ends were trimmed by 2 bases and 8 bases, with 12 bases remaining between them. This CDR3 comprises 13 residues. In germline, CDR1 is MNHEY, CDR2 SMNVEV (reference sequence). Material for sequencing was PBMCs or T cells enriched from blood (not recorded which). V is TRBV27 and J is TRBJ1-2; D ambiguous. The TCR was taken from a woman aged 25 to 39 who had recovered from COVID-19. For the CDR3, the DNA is TGTGCCAGCAGTTTAGCAGGTTTGCGAGGCTACACCTTC. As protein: CASSLAGLRGYTF.